This T cell receptor (beta chain) comes out of a study of T-cell reconstitution after alpha-beta-depleted transplantation in children. This clonotype was detected only a few times. This CDR3 spans 14 amino acids. With 6 bases clipped from V and 15 bases from J, the junction kept 16 bases outside the gene matches. The germline CDR1 and CDR2 sequences are MDHEN and SYDVKM. Unique molecular identifiers were incorporated when the TCRbeta library was constructed. From the PCR reads, TCRdb called clonotypes with MiXCR, one entry per CDR3 protein. The table has around 600,000 distinct CDR3 sequences, 20% to 25% seen once; the top ten hold around an eighth.

This chain uses TRBV28 with TRBJ2-2; 7 bases map to TRBD2. The input for sequencing was PBMCs, mostly from graft donor cells, taken 360 days after TCRalphabeta/CD19-depleted stem cell transplant. The receptor was derived from a boy under two years old who had a stem cell transplant for acute myeloid leukemia, so the T cells may come from the graft donor. CDR3 residues: CASRGLSGELGVFF. DNA for the CDR3: TGTGCCAGCAGAGGTCTGAGCGGGGAACTTGGGGTGTTTTTT.